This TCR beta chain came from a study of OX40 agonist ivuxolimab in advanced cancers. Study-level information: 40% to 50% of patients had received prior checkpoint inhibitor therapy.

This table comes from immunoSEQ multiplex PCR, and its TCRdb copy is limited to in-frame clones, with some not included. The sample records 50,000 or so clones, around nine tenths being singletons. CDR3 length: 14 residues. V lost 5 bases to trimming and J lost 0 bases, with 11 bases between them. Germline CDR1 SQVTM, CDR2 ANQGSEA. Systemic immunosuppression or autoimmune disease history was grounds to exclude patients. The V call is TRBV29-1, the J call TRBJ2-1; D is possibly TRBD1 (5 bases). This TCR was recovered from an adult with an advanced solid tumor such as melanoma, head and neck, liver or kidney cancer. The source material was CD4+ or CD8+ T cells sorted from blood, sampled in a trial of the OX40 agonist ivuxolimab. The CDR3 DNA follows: TGCAGCGTTCCCGACAGATACTCCTACAATGAGCAGTTCTTC. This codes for CSVPDRYSYNEQFF.